The rows below give T cell receptor beta chains drawn from one sample of a study of T cells in Graves' hyperthyroidism and ophthalmopathy. Each CDR3 protein gets one entry after TCRdb re-called the multiplex PCR reads with MiXCR. The sample lists hundreds of thousands of distinct CDR3 sequences, about 15% occurring once. Sequenced: blood. The source is a man aged 18 to 35 with Graves' ophthalmopathy. The conserved cysteine and the conserved F or W are not part of the CDR3 here. The order of the fields is V gene, CDR3 length, J gene, CDR3 protein.

v_gene: TRBV9; len: 14; j_gene: TRBJ2-3; CDR3aa: ASSVSWTSSTDTQY
v_gene: TRBV28; len: 13; j_gene: TRBJ2-1; CDR3aa: ASSLPGRSYNEQF
v_gene: TRBV10-2; len: 14; j_gene: TRBJ1-1; CDR3aa: ASMTLGQGGHTEAF
v_gene: TRBV10-3; len: 14; j_gene: TRBJ2-3; CDR3aa: AVPATLAGGPNTQY
v_gene: TRBV6-2/TRBV6-3; len: 14; j_gene: TRBJ1-1; CDR3aa: ASSYSMGGRNTEAF
v_gene: TRBV30; len: 11; j_gene: TRBJ1-5; CDR3aa: AWSWPLNQPQH
v_gene: TRBV7-6; len: 11; j_gene: TRBJ2-7; CDR3aa: ASSLSNGREQY
v_gene: TRBV7-3; len: 12; j_gene: TRBJ2-1; CDR3aa: ASSPPDRRDEQF
v_gene: TRBV19; len: 11; j_gene: TRBJ2-1; CDR3aa: ASSRRQGVEQF
v_gene: TRBV7-8; len: 16; j_gene: TRBJ1-6; CDR3aa: ASSLAIWVSSYNSPLH
v_gene: TRBV5-5; len: 14; j_gene: TRBJ1-5; CDR3aa: ASSPSPDRVRQPQH
v_gene: TRBV3-1; len: 13; j_gene: TRBJ2-7; CDR3aa: ASSLGQGVPYEQY
v_gene: TRBV9; len: 13; j_gene: TRBJ1-2; CDR3aa: ASSEQGAANYGYT
v_gene: TRBV12-3/TRBV12-4; len: 11; j_gene: TRBJ2-7; CDR3aa: ASSFGKRDEQY
v_gene: TRBV6-4; len: 13; j_gene: TRBJ2-3; CDR3aa: ASSDSWLNTDTQY
v_gene: TRBV12-5; len: 12; j_gene: TRBJ1-1; CDR3aa: ASGWTGMNTEAF
v_gene: TRBV10-3; len: 11; j_gene: TRBJ1-4; CDR3aa: AISEGTNEKLF
v_gene: TRBV5-1; len: 12; j_gene: TRBJ1-4; CDR3aa: ASSLGSRNEKLF
v_gene: TRBV11-2; len: 11; j_gene: TRBJ1-6; CDR3aa: ASSLVRNSPLH
v_gene: TRBV30; len: 14; j_gene: TRBJ1-6; CDR3aa: AWSVHSGFANSPLH
v_gene: TRBV29-1; len: 10; j_gene: TRBJ2-7; CDR3aa: SARDGLYEQY
v_gene: TRBV28; len: 12; j_gene: TRBJ1-2; CDR3aa: ASSLFRGAYGYT
v_gene: TRBV3-1; len: 12; j_gene: TRBJ2-5; CDR3aa: ASSQGGQGGTQY
v_gene: TRBV6-1; len: 16; j_gene: TRBJ1-6; CDR3aa: ASRTTGGESSYNSPLH
v_gene: TRBV11-2; len: 14; j_gene: TRBJ1-3; CDR3aa: ASSLVGTPSGNTIY
v_gene: TRBV18; len: 14; j_gene: TRBJ2-2; CDR3aa: ASSPWTGRFTGELF
v_gene: TRBV6-4; len: 14; j_gene: TRBJ2-3; CDR3aa: ASSLGGGSVFHTQY
v_gene: TRBV30; len: 15; j_gene: TRBJ1-5; CDR3aa: AWATGTGKNSNQPQH
v_gene: TRBV6-5; len: 12; j_gene: TRBJ2-3; CDR3aa: ASSSRGPVDTQY
v_gene: TRBV6-1; len: 11; j_gene: TRBJ2-2; CDR3aa: ASSDRLGGELF
v_gene: TRBV20-1; len: 11; j_gene: TRBJ1-2; CDR3aa: SARVTGTYGYT
v_gene: TRBV9; len: 16; j_gene: TRBJ2-4; CDR3aa: ASSARGQTSSTKNIQY
v_gene: TRBV6-1; len: 13; j_gene: TRBJ2-3; CDR3aa: ASSDTGGGADTQY
v_gene: TRBV20-1; len: 13; j_gene: TRBJ2-2; CDR3aa: SARDVQHYTGELF
v_gene: TRBV19; len: 15; j_gene: TRBJ2-2; CDR3aa: ASSIESSGTITGELF
v_gene: TRBV5-1; len: 12; j_gene: TRBJ2-2; CDR3aa: ASSFTRGTGELF
v_gene: TRBV5-1; len: 13; j_gene: TRBJ1-4; CDR3aa: ASSRTGATDEKLF
v_gene: TRBV28; len: 14; j_gene: TRBJ2-2; CDR3aa: ASSLRRGLNTGELF
v_gene: TRBV6-1; len: 12; j_gene: TRBJ2-5; CDR3aa: ASKKLGARETQY
v_gene: TRBV27; len: 14; j_gene: TRBJ2-5; CDR3aa: ASSRGLTGKQETQY
v_gene: TRBV7-3; len: 11; j_gene: TRBJ2-1; CDR3aa: ASSLTIPNEQF
v_gene: TRBV11-2; len: 12; j_gene: TRBJ1-2; CDR3aa: ASSSYAWNYGYT
v_gene: TRBV9; len: 13; j_gene: TRBJ1-1; CDR3aa: ASSVEGRGANEAF
v_gene: TRBV30; len: 11; j_gene: TRBJ1-2; CDR3aa: AWSARDLGGYT
v_gene: TRBV6-1; len: 14; j_gene: TRBJ1-5; CDR3aa: ASSSNVGYSNQPQH
v_gene: TRBV19; len: 12; j_gene: TRBJ2-5; CDR3aa: ASSMGKGGGTQY
v_gene: TRBV6-6; len: 13; j_gene: TRBJ1-4; CDR3aa: ASSYSGGYNEKLF
v_gene: TRBV9; len: 11; j_gene: TRBJ2-2; CDR3aa: AVASGNTGELF
v_gene: TRBV7-3; len: 14; j_gene: TRBJ1-1; CDR3aa: ASSLNARPMNTEAF
v_gene: TRBV25-1; len: 13; j_gene: TRBJ2-1; CDR3aa: ASSEWVANGNEQF
v_gene: TRBV10-3; len: 10; j_gene: TRBJ1-1; CDR3aa: AISRGGTEAF
v_gene: TRBV10-3; len: 12; j_gene: TRBJ2-3; CDR3aa: AISASGGTDTQY
v_gene: TRBV25-1; len: 12; j_gene: TRBJ2-1; CDR3aa: ASSDRGAYNEQF
v_gene: TRBV2; len: 13; j_gene: TRBJ1-5; CDR3aa: TSSGGTGFFQPQH
v_gene: TRBV7-9; len: 11; j_gene: TRBJ2-5; CDR3aa: ASSQDRAETQY
v_gene: TRBV3-1; len: 16; j_gene: TRBJ2-5; CDR3aa: ASSQAGMAGGLQETQY
v_gene: TRBV9; len: 11; j_gene: TRBJ1-4; CDR3aa: ASSVEGSEKLF
v_gene: TRBV11-2; len: 18; j_gene: TRBJ2-5; CDR3aa: ASSIRGGTGWFWDQETQY
v_gene: TRBV3-1; len: 12; j_gene: TRBJ2-5; CDR3aa: ASSQEGRGETQY
v_gene: TRBV2; len: 13; j_gene: TRBJ1-5; CDR3aa: ASSGTGSSNQPQH